These 20 T cell receptor beta chains came from one sample sequenced in a study of cytotoxic CD8 clonotypes in ibrutinib-treated CLL. The method was immunoSEQ multiplex PCR; TCRdb's version includes in-frame clones alone and lacks a portion of them. The sample consists of 60,000 to 75,000 clones, 90% of them appearing once. Material: PBMCs, obtained after 12 months of ibrutinib treatment. These receptors came from a human donor with chronic lymphocytic leukemia.

A single count supports this clone. The chain uses TRBV6-4 and TRBJ2-1; 9 bases map to TRBD1. The V and J ends lost 6 bases and 9 bases, in that order; junction bases with no gene match: 6. This CDR3 has 13 residues. CDR1 and CDR2 (germline): MRHNA, SNTAGT. CDR3 DNA: TGTGCCAGCAGGGGGACAGGGAGGGGTGAGCAGTTCTTC. Amino acids: CASRGTGRGEQFF.

V is TRBV12-5 and J is TRBJ1-1; no clear D gene. Trimming took 5 bases from V and 4 from J, leaving 14 bases between them. CDR3 length: 14 residues. From germline, CDR1 is LGHNT and CDR2 FRNRAP. CDR3 protein: CASGPGEIRTEAFF. Written as DNA, the CDR3 is TGTGCTAGTGGTCCCGGGGAGATTCGCACTGAAGCTTTCTTT.

The CDR3 nucleotides read TGTGCCAGCAGCCCGGAAGGACAGTCAGGAACTAACAGTAATAGCAATCAGCCCCAGCATTTT. It is translated as CASSPEGQSGTNSNSNQPQHF. The gene calls are TRBV7-3 and TRBJ1-5, with a possible D match to TRBD1 (6 bases). V dropped 5 bases and J dropped 0 bases, with 29 bases sitting between them. Looked up from germline, CDR1 is SGHTA and CDR2 is FQGTGA. This CDR3 spans 21 amino acids.

Remarks on this clone: The sample contains more than one DNA sequence encoding this CDR3. V usage is TRBV7-9 and J usage is TRBJ1-2; no clear D. The germline V gene has CDR1 SEHNR and CDR2 FQNEAQ (reference sequence). Trimming removed 5 bases at V and 6 bases at J, with 16 bases between. The CDR3 spans 14 residues. The CDR3 bases are TGTGCCAGCAGCCTAGAACAGCTCTCTAATGGCTACACCTTC. Its protein product is CASSLEQLSNGYTF.

This clone appeared a single time. The V gene is TRBV5-6, the J gene TRBJ1-2; 8 bases fit TRBD1. V was pared by 4 bases and J by 8 bases, with 7 bases of the junction left unmatched. The CDR3 totals 13 residues. The germline V gene has CDR1 SGHDT and CDR2 YYEEEE. CDR3 DNA sequence: TGTGCCAGCAGCCATCAGGGGGCGGGCGGCTACACCTTC. Residues: CASSHQGAGGYTF.

The chain combines TRBV11-3 with TRBJ1-1; no firm D call. Trimming pared 4 bases from V and 1 base from J, leaving 16 bases between. The CDR3 spans 16 residues. From germline, CDR1 is SGHNT and CDR2 YENEEA. CDR3 nucleotides: TGTGCCAGCAGCTCCCACTCCTTCCTCACGAACACTGAAGCTTTCTTT. It translates to CASSSHSFLTNTEAFF.

The J gene is TRBJ2-7, the V gene TRBV5-1; 11 nucleotides align to TRBD2. This CDR3 has 15 amino acids. CDR1 is SGHRS and CDR2 is YFSETQ in the germline V gene. V was clipped by 5 bases and J by 4 bases; unmatched bases: 8. The CDR3 nucleotides are TGCGCCAGCAGTTTTCGGACTAGCGGGCATTACGAGCAGTACTTC. This encodes CASSFRTSGHYEQYF. Variable domain in full (rest from reference TRBV5-1 and TRBJ2-7): KAGVTQTPRYLIKTRGQQVTLSCSPISGHRSVSWYQQTPGQGLQFLFEYFSETQRNKGNFPGRFSGRQFSNSRSEMNVSTLELGDSALYLCASSFRTSGHYEQYFGPGTRLTVT.

The chain recombines TRBV9 with TRBJ2-1, with 11 bases that match TRBD2. Looked up from germline, CDR1 is SGDLS and CDR2 is YYNGEE. The CDR3 runs to 17 residues. V lost 3 bases to trimming and J lost 4 bases; unmatched junction nucleotides: 9. The DNA for the CDR3 is TGTGCCAGCAGCGGATCCGAAGCTAGCGGGAGGTACAATGAGCAGTTCTTC. Protein sequence: CASSGSEASGRYNEQFF. The whole variable domain, remainder taken from reference TRBV9 and TRBJ2-1, is DSGVTQTPKHLITATGQRVTLRCSPRSGDLSVYWYQQSLDQGLQFLIQYYNGEERAKGNILERFSAQQFPDLHSELNLSSLELGDSALYFCASSGSEASGRYNEQFFGPGTRLTVL.

This chain uses TRBV7-2 with TRBJ2-1, with TRBD2 as a possible D gene (6 bases). Per germline, CDR1 SGHTA and CDR2 FQGNSA. V was trimmed by 1 base and J by 7 bases, leaving 17 bases between them. The CDR3 loop spans 16 amino acids. For the CDR3, the DNA is TGTGCCAGCAGCTTAGTTCCCGCTAGCGTGAGGAATGAGCAGTTCTTC. This sequence encodes CASSLVPASVRNEQFF.

The chain links TRBV27 to TRBJ1-1, with D hard to call. Germline V gene sequence: CDR1 MNHEY, CDR2 SMNVEV (reference sequence). This CDR3 contains 13 residues. V lost 6 bases, J lost 1 base, and 9 bases lay in between. The CDR3 DNA follows: TGTGCCAGCAGACCGAGTAGGAACACTGAAGCTTTCTTT. It is translated as CASRPSRNTEAFF.

This sequence joins TRBV7-8 and TRBJ2-5; no clear D. This CDR3 has 14 amino acids. The germline CDR1 and CDR2 sequences are SGHVS and FQNEAQ. The germline V and J ends were trimmed by 7 bases and 2 bases, with 14 bases remaining between them. CDR3 DNA sequence: TGTGCCAGCACCTACCTCGTGGCTCAAGAGACCCAGTACTTC. As protein: CASTYLVAQETQYF.

The gene calls are TRBV6-5 and TRBJ2-7; 7 positions match TRBD1. The trim removed 2 bases at V and 2 bases at J, leaving 6 bases unmatched. In germline, CDR1 is MNHEY, CDR2 SVGAGI. CDR3 length: 15 amino acids. The DNA of the CDR3 is TGTGCCAGCAGTTACGGAAGACAGGGAACCTACGAGCAGTACTTC. It translates to CASSYGRQGTYEQYF.

The chain combines TRBV29-1 with TRBJ2-3; D gene unclear. Germline V gene lookup returns CDR1 SQVTM and CDR2 ANQGSEA. V was pared by 0 bases and J by 11 bases, with 12 bases between. The CDR3 is made up of 12 amino acids. This CDR3 reads CSVEDPLVGQYF. The CDR3 region has the DNA TGCAGCGTTGAAGATCCTTTGGTGGGGCAGTATTTT.

The V call is TRBV10-3, the J call TRBJ2-1; 9 nucleotides line up with TRBD1. Germline lookup yields CDR1 ENHRY and CDR2 SYGVKD. V trimming: 5 bases; J trimming: 6 bases; junction bases outside the gene matches: 5. The CDR3 loop spans 14 amino acids. The CDR3 spells CAISTQGASNEQFF. Written as DNA, the CDR3 is TGTGCCATCAGTACACAGGGGGCCAGCAATGAGCAGTTCTTC.

The chain uses TRBV27 and TRBJ2-3; D possibly corresponds to TRBD2 (6 bases). This CDR3 has 16 residues. Between the trimmed V and J ends, which lost 4 bases and 5 bases, there was a span of 19 bases. CDR1 is MNHEY and CDR2 is SMNVEV in the germline V gene (reference sequence). This chain's CDR3 is CASSYLDRRGVDTQYF. DNA of the CDR3: TGTGCCAGCAGTTACTTAGACCGTCGCGGGGTAGATACGCAGTATTTT.

The rearrangement uses TRBV7-2 and TRBJ2-2; 15 bases fit TRBD2. Germline CDR1 and CDR2: SGHTA and FQGNSA. Unmatched junction bases numbered 2, after V lost 5 bases and J lost 7 bases. This CDR3 is 15 amino acids long. Here the CDR3 reads CASSGTSGRIGELFF. CDR3 coding DNA: TGTGCCAGCAGCGGGACTAGCGGGAGGATCGGGGAGCTGTTTTTT.

This rearrangement joins TRBV13 to TRBJ2-5; TRBD2 agrees at 11 bases. CDR1 PRHDT and CDR2 FYEKMQ come from the germline V gene (reference sequence). This CDR3 region has 16 residues. V was pared by 5 bases and J by 3 bases, with 8 bases of the junction left unmatched. The CDR3 loop reads CASSQRGTSGKETQYF. Written as DNA, the CDR3 is TGTGCCAGCAGCCAACGGGGGACTAGCGGAAAAGAGACCCAGTACTTC.

The chain recombines TRBV28 with TRBJ1-1; 12 bases line up with TRBD1. The CDR3 is 17 amino acids. The ends lost 0 bases at V and 3 bases at J; junction bases unmatched: 5. CDR1 is MDHEN and CDR2 is SYDVKM in the germline V gene. CDR3 nucleotide sequence: TGTGCCAGCAGTTTATGGGGGACAGGGGGCTGGGACACTGAAGCTTTCTTT. Its translation is CASSLWGTGGWDTEAFF.

The chain links TRBV4-2 to TRBJ2-7; possibly TRBD1 for D (5 bases). CDR1 and CDR2 (germline): LGHNA, YNFKEQ. The CDR3 spans 16 residues. Trimming removed 2 bases from V and 6 bases from J, with 20 bases in between. The CDR3 region has the DNA TGTGCCAGCAGCCAACAGGGATCACCCCGACCTGGCGAGCAGTACTTC. Protein: CASSQQGSPRPGEQYF.

The table lists this clone with a count of one. The V and J genes are TRBV18 and TRBJ2-5; 14 nucleotides agree with TRBD2. V dropped 6 bases and J dropped 3; count of bases not matched to a gene: 3. CDR1 KGHSH and CDR2 LQKENI come from the germline V gene. This CDR3 has 15 residues. The CDR3 loop reads CASSPGLAGEETQYF. The DNA for the CDR3 is TGTGCCAGCTCCCCGGGACTAGCGGGAGAAGAGACCCAGTACTTC. Full variable domain (remainder filled in from reference TRBV18 and TRBJ2-5): NAGVMQNPRHLVRRRGQEARLRCSPMKGHSHVYWYRQLPEEGLKFMVYLQKENIIDESGMPKERFSAEFPKEGPSILRIQQVVRGDSAAYFCASSPGLAGEETQYFGPGTRLLVL.